This entry features one T cell receptor beta chain sequence. Antigen specificity is unknown. One end of the junction does not line up with germline, which may come from a read error. Other DNA sequences in this specimen translate into the identical CDR3. This sample was included in a study of cytomegalovirus exposure and HLA in healthy donors. Overall study context: Inside one of the first data releases sat some 93 million unique TCRs taken from HLA-typed donors.

The primer mix had 60 Vbeta and 13 Jbeta primers. This table comes from immunoSEQ multiplex PCR, and its TCRdb copy is limited to in-frame clones, with some not included. This sample has 97,000 or so clones, with 83% found just once. Points from the study as a whole: Overall, 164 TCR beta chains were annotated as cytomegalovirus-associated.

This CDR3 contains 15 residues. Per germline, CDR1 SGHNT and CDR2 YYREEE (reference sequence). The sequenced material came from PBMCs. V usage is TRBV5-4 and J usage is TRBJ1-2; 8 bases map to TRBD1. This receptor was obtained from a man in his forties or fifties in good health and CMV-seronegative. The CDR3 loop is CASSLGPGQGYGYTF. In nucleotides, the CDR3 is TGCGCCAGCAGCTTGGGGCCTGGACAGGGCTATGGCTACACCTTC.